In this sample, the clone carrying this TCR beta chain turned up a few times. Depths of 1 in 200,000 to 1 in 1 million T cells were the sequencing target. Profiled with immunoSEQ multiplex PCR; TCRdb holds only in-frame clones, not every one. The table includes roughly 220,000 clones, roughly 79% detected once. The sample originates from a study of cytotoxic CD8 clonotypes in ibrutinib-treated CLL. Germline lookup yields CDR1 SEHNR and CDR2 FQNEAQ (reference sequence). The CDR3 loop spans 13 amino acids. V lost 1 base, J lost 1 base, and 4 bases lay in between. The sequence came from a human donor with chronic lymphocytic leukemia. The sequences come from PBMCs, collected after 12 months of ibrutinib treatment. The rearrangement joins TRBV7-9 to TRBJ1-1; D gene ambiguous. CDR3 nucleotide sequence: TGTGCCAGCAGCTTAGATCAGAACACTGAAGCTTTCTTT. This gives the protein CASSLDQNTEAFF.